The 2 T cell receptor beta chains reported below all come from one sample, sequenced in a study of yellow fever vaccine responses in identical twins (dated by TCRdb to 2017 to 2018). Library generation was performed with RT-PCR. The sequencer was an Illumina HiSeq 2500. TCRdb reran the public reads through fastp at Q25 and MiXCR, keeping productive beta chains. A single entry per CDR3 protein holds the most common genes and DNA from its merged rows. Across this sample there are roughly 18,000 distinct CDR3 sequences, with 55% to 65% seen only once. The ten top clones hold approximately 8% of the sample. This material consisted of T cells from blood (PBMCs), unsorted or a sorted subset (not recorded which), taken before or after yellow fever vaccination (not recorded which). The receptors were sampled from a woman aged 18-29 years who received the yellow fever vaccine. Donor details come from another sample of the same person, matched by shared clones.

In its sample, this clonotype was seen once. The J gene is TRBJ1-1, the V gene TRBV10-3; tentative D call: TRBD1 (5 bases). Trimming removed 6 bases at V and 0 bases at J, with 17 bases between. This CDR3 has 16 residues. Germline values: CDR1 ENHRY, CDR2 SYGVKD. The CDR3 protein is CAIRNMGRSMNTEAFF. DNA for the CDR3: TGTGCCATCAGGAACATGGGACGGAGCATGAACACTGAAGCTTTCTTT.

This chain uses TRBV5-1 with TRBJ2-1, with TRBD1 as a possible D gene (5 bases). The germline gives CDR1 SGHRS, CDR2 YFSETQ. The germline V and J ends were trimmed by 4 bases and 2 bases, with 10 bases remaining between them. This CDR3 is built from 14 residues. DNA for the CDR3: TGCGCCAGCAGCCGAACAGGAACCTACAATGAGCAGTTCTTC. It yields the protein CASSRTGTYNEQFF.